These T cell receptor beta chains were read from a single sample in a study of response to subunit inactivated influenza vaccine. From the RT-PCR reads, TCRdb called clonotypes with MiXCR, one entry per CDR3 protein. The repertoire includes 500,000 to 550,000 distinct CDR3 sequences, around a quarter of them detected once, and 2.5% to 3% sits in the top ten. These same data were also listed under a study on T cells expressing NK-cell markers.

This material consisted of CD4+ T cells sorted from PBMCs, taken 11 to 12 days after vaccination. These receptor sequences come from a man between 50 and 59 years old who received an inactivated influenza vaccine. Both conserved end residues are trimmed from each CDR3. Each record gives: V gene, CDR3 protein.

V gene: TRBV6-1; CDR3 protein: ASFADTQY
V gene: TRBV14; CDR3 protein: ASSQEDGQLEDTQY
V gene: TRBV29-1; CDR3 protein: SVALAGFTDTQY
V gene: TRBV7-8; CDR3 protein: ASSGVGQYNEQF
V gene: TRBV28; CDR3 protein: ASSRRITEAF
V gene: TRBV18; CDR3 protein: ASSSDRVVAEAF
V gene: TRBV9; CDR3 protein: ASSVDPEETQY
V gene: TRBV24-1; CDR3 protein: ATSDSLRGPNPELENPRGSPLH
V gene: TRBV4-2; CDR3 protein: ASSQTADLTYEQY
V gene: TRBV4-1; CDR3 protein: ASSPFWRGGNTGELF
V gene: TRBV5-6; CDR3 protein: ASSLARGGQPQH
V gene: TRBV12-3/TRBV12-4; CDR3 protein: ASSPGTGINEKLF
V gene: TRBV5-5; CDR3 protein: ASSLVGTGGMETQY
V gene: TRBV20-1; CDR3 protein: SAYSGRVVHEQF
V gene: TRBV5-1; CDR3 protein: ASSLGGWLAGGNEQF